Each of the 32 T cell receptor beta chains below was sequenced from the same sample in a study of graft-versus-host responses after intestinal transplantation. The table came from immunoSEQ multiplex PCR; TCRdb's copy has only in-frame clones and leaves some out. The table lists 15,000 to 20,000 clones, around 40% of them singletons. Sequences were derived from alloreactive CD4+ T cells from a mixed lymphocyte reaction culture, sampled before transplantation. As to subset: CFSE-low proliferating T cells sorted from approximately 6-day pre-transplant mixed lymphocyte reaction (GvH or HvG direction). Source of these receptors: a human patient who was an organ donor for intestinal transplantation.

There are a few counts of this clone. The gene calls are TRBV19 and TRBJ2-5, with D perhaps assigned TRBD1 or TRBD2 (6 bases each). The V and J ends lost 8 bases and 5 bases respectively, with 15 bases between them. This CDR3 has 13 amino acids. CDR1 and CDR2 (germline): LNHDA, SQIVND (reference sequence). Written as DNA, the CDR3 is TGTGCCAGTGACGGGGGCAGTTGGGAGACCCAGTACTTC. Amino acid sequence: CASDGGSWETQYF.

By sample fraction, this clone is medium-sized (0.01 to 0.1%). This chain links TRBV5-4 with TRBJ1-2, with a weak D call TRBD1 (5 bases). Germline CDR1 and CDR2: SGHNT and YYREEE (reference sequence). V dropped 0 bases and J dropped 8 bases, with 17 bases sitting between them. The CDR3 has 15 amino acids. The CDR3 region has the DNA TGTGCCAGCAGCTTGGTGGGGCTAAGTTCGGGCGGCTACACCTTC. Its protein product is CASSLVGLSSGGYTF.

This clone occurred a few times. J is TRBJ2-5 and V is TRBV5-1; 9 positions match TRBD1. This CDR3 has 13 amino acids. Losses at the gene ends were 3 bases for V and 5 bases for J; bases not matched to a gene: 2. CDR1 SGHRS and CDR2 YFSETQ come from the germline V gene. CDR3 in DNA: TGCGCCAGCAGCTCGACAGGGGGGGAGACCCAGTACTTC. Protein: CASSSTGGETQYF.

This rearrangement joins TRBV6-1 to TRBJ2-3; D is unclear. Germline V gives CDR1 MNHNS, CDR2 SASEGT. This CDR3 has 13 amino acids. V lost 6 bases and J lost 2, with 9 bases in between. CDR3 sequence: CASSQDITDTQYF. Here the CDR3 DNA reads TGTGCCAGCAGCCAGGATATCACAGATACGCAGTATTTT.

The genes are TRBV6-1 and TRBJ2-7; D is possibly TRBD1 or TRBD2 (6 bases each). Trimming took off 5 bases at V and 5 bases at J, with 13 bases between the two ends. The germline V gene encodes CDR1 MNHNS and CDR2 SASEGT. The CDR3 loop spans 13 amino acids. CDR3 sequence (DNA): TGTGCCAGCAGTTTCGCCGGGGGCAACGAGCAGTACTTC. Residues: CASSFAGGNEQYF.

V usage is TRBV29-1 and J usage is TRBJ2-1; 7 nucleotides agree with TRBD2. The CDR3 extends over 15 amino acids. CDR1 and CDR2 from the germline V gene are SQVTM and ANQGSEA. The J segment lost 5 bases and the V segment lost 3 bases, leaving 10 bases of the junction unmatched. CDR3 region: CSVDDGRRSDNEQFF. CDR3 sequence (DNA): TGCAGCGTTGACGACGGGAGGAGATCGGACAATGAGCAGTTCTTC.

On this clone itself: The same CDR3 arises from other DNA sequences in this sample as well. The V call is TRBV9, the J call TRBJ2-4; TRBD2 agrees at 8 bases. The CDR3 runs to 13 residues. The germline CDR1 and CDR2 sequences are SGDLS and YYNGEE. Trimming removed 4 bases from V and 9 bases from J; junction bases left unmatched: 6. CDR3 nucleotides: TGTGCCAGCAGCCTTACCGGGGGGGCCATTCAGTACTTC. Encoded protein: CASSLTGGAIQYF.

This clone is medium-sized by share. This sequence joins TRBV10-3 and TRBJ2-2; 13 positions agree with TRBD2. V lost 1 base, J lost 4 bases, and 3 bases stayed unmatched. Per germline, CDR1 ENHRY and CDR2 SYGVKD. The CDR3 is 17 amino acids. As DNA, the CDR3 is TGTGCCATCAGTGAGTGGGGACTAGCGGGACCCACCGGGGAGCTGTTTTTT. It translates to CAISEWGLAGPTGELFF.

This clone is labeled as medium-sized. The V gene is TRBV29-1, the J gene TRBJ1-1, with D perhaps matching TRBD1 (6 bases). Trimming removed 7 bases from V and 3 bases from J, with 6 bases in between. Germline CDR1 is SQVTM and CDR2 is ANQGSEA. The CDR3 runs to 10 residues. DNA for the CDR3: TGCAGCGGACAGGACACTGAAGCTTTCTTT. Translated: CSGQDTEAFF. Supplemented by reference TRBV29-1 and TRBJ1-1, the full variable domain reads SAVISQKPSRDICQRGTSLTIQCQVDSQVTMMFWYRQQPGQSLTLIATANQGSEATYESGFVIDKFPISRPNLTFSTLTVSNMSPEDSSIYLCSGQDTEAFFGQGTRLTVV.

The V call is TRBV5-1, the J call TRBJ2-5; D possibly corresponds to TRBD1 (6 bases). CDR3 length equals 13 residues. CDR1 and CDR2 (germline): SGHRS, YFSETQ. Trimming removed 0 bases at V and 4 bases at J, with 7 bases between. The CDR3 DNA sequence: TGCGCCAGCAGCTTGGACAGGGTAGAGACCCAGTACTTC. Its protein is CASSLDRVETQYF.

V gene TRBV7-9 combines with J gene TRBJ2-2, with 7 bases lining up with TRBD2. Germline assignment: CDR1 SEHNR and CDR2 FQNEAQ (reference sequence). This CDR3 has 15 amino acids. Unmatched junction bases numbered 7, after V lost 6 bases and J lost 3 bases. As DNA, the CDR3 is TGTGCCAGCAGGAACCCTAGCGGCTACACCGGGGAGCTGTTTTTT. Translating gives CASRNPSGYTGELFF.

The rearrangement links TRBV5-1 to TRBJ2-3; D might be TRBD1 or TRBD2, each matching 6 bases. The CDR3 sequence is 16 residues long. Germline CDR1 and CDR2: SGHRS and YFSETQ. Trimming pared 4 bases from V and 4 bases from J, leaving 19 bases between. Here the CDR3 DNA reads TGCGCCAGCAGCCTGTGGGGGGCCCAAGGAGCAGATACGCAGTATTTT. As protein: CASSLWGAQGADTQYF.

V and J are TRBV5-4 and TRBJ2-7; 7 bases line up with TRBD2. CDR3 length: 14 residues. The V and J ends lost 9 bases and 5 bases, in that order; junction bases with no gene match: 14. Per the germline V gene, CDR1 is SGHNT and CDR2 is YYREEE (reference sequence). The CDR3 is CATPRGEICDEQYF. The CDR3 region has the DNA TGTGCCACCCCACGGGGGGAAATCTGCGACGAGCAGTACTTC. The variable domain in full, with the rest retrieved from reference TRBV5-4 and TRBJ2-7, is ETGVTQSPTHLIKTRGQQVTLRCSSQSGHNTVSWYQQALGQGPQFIFQYYREEENGRGNFPPRFSGLQFPNYSSELNVNALELDDSALYLCATPRGEICDEQYFGPGTRLTVT.

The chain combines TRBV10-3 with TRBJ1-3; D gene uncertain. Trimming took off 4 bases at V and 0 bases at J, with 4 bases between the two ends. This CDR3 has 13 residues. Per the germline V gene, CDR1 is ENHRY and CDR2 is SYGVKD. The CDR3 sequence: CAISGLSGNTIYF. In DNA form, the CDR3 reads TGTGCCATCAGTGGGCTCTCTGGAAACACCATATATTTT.

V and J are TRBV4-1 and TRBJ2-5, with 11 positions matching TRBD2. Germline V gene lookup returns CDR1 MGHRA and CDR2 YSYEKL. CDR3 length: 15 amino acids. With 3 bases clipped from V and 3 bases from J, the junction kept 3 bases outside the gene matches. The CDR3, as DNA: TGCGCCAGCAGCCATTTGGGACTAGCGGAAGAGACCCAGTACTTC. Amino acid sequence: CASSHLGLAEETQYF.

The DNA for the CDR3 is TGTGCCAGCAGCTTCGGGACACCTTCCTACGAGCAGTACTTC. Protein: CASSFGTPSYEQYF. This chain uses TRBV11-3 with TRBJ2-7, with a possible D match to TRBD1 (6 bases). The ends were cut back, 3 bases at V and 1 base at J, with 10 bases in the middle. Germline V lookup: CDR1 SGHNT, CDR2 YENEEA. CDR3 length: 14 residues.

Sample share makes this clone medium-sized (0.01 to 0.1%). This CDR3 reads CASSFIGGTIYF. As DNA, the CDR3 is TGTGCCAGCAGCTTTATCGGCGGCACCATATATTTT. The chain combines TRBV7-2 with TRBJ1-3; D gene unclear. Per germline, CDR1 SGHTA and CDR2 FQGNSA. This CDR3 contains 12 residues. The V end lost 3 bases, the J end lost 9 bases, and 9 bases lay between the germline ends.

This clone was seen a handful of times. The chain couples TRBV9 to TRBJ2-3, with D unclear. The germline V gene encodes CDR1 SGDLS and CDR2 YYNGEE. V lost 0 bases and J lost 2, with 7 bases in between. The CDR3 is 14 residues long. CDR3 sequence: CASSVVGFTDTQYF. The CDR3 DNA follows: TGTGCCAGCAGCGTAGTCGGCTTCACAGATACGCAGTATTTT.

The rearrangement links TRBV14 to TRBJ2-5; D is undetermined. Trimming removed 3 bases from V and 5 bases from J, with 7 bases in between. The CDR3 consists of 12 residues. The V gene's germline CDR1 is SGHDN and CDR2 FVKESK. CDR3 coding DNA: TGTGCCAGCAGCCAGCTAGGGGAGACCCAGTACTTC. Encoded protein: CASSQLGETQYF. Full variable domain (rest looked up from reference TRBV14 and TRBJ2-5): EAGVTQFPSHSVIEKGQTVTLRCDPISGHDNLYWYRRVMGKEIKFLLHFVKESKQDESGMPNNRFLAERTGGTYSTLKVQPAELEDSGVYFCASSQLGETQYFGPGTRLLVL.

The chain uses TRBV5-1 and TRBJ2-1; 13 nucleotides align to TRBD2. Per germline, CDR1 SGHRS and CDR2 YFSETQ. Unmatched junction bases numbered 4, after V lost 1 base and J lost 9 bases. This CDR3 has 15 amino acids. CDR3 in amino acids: CASSLTGLAGTEQFF. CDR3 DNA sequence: TGCGCCAGCAGCTTGACGGGACTAGCGGGAACTGAGCAGTTCTTC.

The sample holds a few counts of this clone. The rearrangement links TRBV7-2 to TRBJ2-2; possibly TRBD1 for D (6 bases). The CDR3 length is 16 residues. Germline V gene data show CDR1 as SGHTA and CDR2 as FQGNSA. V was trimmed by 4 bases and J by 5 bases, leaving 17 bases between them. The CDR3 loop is CASSYGGVGLTGELFF. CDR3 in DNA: TGTGCCAGCAGCTATGGGGGCGTTGGGTTAACCGGGGAGCTGTTTTTT.

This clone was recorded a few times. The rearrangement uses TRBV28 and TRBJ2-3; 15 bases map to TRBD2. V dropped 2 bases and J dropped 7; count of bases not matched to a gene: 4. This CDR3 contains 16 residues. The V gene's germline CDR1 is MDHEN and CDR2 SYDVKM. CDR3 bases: TGTGCCAGCAGTTTAGCCGGACTAGCGGGAGGGTATACGCAGTATTTT. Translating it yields CASSLAGLAGGYTQYF. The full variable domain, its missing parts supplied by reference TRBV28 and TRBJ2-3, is DVKVTQSSRYLVKRTGEKVFLECVQDMDHENMFWYRQDPGLGLRLIYFSYDVKMKEKGDIPEGYSVSREKKERFSLILESASTNQTSMYLCASSLAGLAGGYTQYFGPGTRLTVL.

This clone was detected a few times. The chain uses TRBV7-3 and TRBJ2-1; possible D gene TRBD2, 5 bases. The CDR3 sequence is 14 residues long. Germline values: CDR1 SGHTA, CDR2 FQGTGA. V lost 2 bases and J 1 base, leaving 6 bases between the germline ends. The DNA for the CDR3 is TGTGCCAGCAGCTTAGGGAGTTCCTACAATGAGCAGTTCTTC. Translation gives CASSLGSSYNEQFF.

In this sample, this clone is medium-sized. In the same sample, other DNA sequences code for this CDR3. The CDR3 here is CASSLTGGYEQYF. The CDR3 nucleotides are TGTGCCAGCAGCTTGACAGGGGGCTACGAGCAGTACTTC. J is TRBJ2-7 and V is TRBV7-2; 9 bases align to TRBD1. The CDR3 has 13 amino acids. The germline V gene encodes CDR1 SGHTA and CDR2 FQGNSA. V shed 3 bases, J shed 3 bases, and the junction held 0 bases outside the gene matches.

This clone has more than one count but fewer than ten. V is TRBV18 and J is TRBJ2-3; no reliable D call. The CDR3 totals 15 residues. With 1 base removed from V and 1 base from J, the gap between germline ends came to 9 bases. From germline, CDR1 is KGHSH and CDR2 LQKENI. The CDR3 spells CASSPRIPGTDTQYF. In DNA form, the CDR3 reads TGTGCCAGCTCACCACGGATTCCAGGCACAGATACGCAGTATTTT.

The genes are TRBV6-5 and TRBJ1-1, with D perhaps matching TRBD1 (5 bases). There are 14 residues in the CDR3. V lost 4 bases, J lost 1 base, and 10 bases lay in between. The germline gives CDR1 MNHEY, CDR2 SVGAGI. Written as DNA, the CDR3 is TGTGCCAGCAGTTCGCAGGGTCCGAACACTGAAGCTTTCTTT. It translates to CASSSQGPNTEAFF.

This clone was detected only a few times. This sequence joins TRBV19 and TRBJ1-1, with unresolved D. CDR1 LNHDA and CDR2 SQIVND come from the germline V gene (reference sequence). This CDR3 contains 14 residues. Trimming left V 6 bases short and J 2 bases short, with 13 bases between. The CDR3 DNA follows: TGTGCCAGTAGCGTAGGCCCGGGAAACACTGAAGCTTTCTTT. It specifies CASSVGPGNTEAFF.

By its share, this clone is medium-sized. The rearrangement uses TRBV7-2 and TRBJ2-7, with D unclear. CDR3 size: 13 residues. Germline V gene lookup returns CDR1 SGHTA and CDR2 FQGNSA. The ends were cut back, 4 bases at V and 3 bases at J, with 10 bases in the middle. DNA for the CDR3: TGTGCCAGCAGCTCCCAGTTGGTCTACGAGCAGTACTTC. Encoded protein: CASSSQLVYEQYF.

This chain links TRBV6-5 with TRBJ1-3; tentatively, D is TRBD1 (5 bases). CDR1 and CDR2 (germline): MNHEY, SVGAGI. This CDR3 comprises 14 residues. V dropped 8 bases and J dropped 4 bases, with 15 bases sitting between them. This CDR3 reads CASAQGYSGNTIYF. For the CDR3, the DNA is TGTGCCAGCGCCCAGGGATATTCCGGAAACACCATATATTTT.

The CDR3 here is CASIEGPLIGEQFF. CDR3 DNA: TGTGCCAGCATTGAGGGCCCCCTTATAGGAGAGCAGTTCTTC. This chain uses TRBV6-5 with TRBJ2-1; possibly TRBD2 for D (5 bases). The CDR3 covers 14 residues. In germline, CDR1 is MNHEY, CDR2 SVGAGI. V was shortened by 7 bases and J by 10 bases, with 20 bases between the two germline ends.

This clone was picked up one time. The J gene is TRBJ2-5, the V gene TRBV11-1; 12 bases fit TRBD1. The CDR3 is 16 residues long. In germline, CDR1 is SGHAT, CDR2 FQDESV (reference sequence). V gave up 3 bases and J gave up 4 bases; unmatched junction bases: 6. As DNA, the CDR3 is TGTGCCAGCAGCTTCGGGGACAGGGGGCGCCTAGAGACCCAGTACTTC. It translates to CASSFGDRGRLETQYF.

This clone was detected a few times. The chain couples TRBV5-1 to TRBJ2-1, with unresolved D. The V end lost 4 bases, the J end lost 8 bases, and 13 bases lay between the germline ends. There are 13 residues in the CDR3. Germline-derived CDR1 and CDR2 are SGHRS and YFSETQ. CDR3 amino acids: CASSPQTRHEQFF. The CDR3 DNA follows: TGCGCCAGCAGCCCACAGACTCGTCATGAGCAGTTCTTC.